This entry describes one TCR beta chain. Its target antigen remains unknown. No base qualities exist here, and no much larger clone lies one base off it. The data derive from a study of PD-1 blockade in classical Hodgkin lymphoma (dated by TCRdb to 2020 to 2021). Some background on the complete study: Nivolumab dosing was 3 mg/kg intravenously every 2 weeks, continuing until either disease progression or unacceptable toxicity. The study used CyTOF and TCR beta sequencing to define a peripheral blood immune signature of response to PD-1 blockade in classical Hodgkin lymphoma.

The meaning of the sample's time point label: cycle 4 day 1 (C4D1), after less than seven weeks of nivolumab. Relapse after autologous stem cell transplantation had occurred in all trial patients, and cohorts A, B and C were distinguished by prior brentuximab vedotin exposure. The trial cohort was composed of about 54 patients with relapsed/refractory classical Hodgkin lymphoma, for whom complete response, partial response or progressive disease was recorded as best overall response. In the multi-cohort phase II CheckMate 205 trial, trial patients received single-agent nivolumab. An independent review committee assessed best overall response by applying the 2007 International Working Group response criteria. Trial PBMCs were obtained immediately prior to nivolumab initiation (C1D1) and on therapy at cycle 2 day 1 and cycle 4 day 1. Peripheral blood was collected in 8 mL Vacutainer Cell Preparation Tubes, from which PBMCs were isolated by centrifugation and then cryopreserved.

Looking up the germline V gene yields CDR1 MNHEY and CDR2 SVGAGI. V loses 0 bases of germline sequence and J loses 1 base, and the interval between the two ends is 10 bases. Measured from the cysteine to the phenylalanine, the CDR3 is 15 residues long. Only the CDR3 DNA is retained, 45 bases long and in frame from the first base. General findings and caveats noted by the study authors: CD4+ but not CD8+ TCR diversity rose significantly by C4D1 (p=0.0027 vs p=0.16), most apparent in complete responders (p=0.02). Baseline TCR diversity was reported to be lower in newly diagnosed patients than in healthy donors and to be lower still in relapsed/refractory patients. Only a single clinical trial cohort was studied, and what caused the repertoire differences, possibly disease activity or prior therapy, remained undefined. Patients starting nivolumab less than 1 year after ASCT had lower diversity and were excluded from later analyses to avoid confounding by immune reconstitution. Baseline diversity similar to that of newly diagnosed patients was observed in trial patients achieving complete response, whereas significantly lower diversity was observed in partial responders and progressors.

Genomic DNA was extracted with the Qiagen DNeasy kit from unsorted PBMCs and from negatively selected CD4+ and CD8+ fractions. Using primers that anneal to V and J segments, immunoSEQ multiplex PCR amplified the TCR beta CDR3 regions. A synthetic immune receptor repertoire was used to minimize amplification bias, and any residual bias was removed computationally once sequencing was done. On the study's bioinformatics: Custom Python scripts were used to quantify repertoire diversity as the Shannon entropy index. The unsorted, CD4+ and CD8+ repertoires were each analyzed separately, with the exception of combined analyses, where CD4+ and CD8+ sequences were merged in silico. A clone counted as expanded when the clone's frequency after treatment rose at least 2-fold relative to C1D1, and clones undetected at baseline were given a pseudocount of 0.5. Singleton clones were defined as clones with 0 or 1 copy at C1D1, and non-singleton clones were defined as clones with 2 or more copies. Clones expanded in unsorted samples were labelled as CD4+, CD8+ or unknown by matching protein sequences in sorted samples from the same patient. Wilcoxon tests were applied to paired samples to test diversity changes from C1D1 to C4D1. TCRdb retrieved this table from immuneACCESS and kept in-frame rearrangements only. Not all clones are present; in checked studies, unresolved V genes account for under half, and no reason is known for the remainder. V, J and clone size reflect that table, while D and trimming were determined from the DNA. The sample table lists approximately 93,000 clones, more than 70% of them with a count of one. The top ten clonotypes cover about 9.4% of the sample.

The sequence derives from a human donor with classical Hodgkin lymphoma. This specimen consisted of peripheral blood mononuclear cells (PBMCs), obtained before the fourth cycle of nivolumab. The rearranged segments are TRBV6-5 and TRBJ2-7, with the D segment possibly TRBD1 or TRBD2, each aligning over 6 bases. CDR3 region: CASSYSGGLSYEQYF. The bases are TGTGCCAGCAGTTACTCGGGGGGCCTATCCTACGAGCAGTACTTC.